The 32 T cell receptor beta chains below all came from one sample that was sequenced in a study of T cell changes during pregnancy in multiple sclerosis. The protocol was immunoSEQ multiplex PCR, while the TCRdb copy is restricted to in-frame clones and leaves out a portion. In the table there are almost 35,000 clones, about nine tenths of which are singletons. Material: CD8+ T cells from peripheral blood mononuclear cells, obtained in the first trimester of pregnancy. The receptors here all came from a female donor with multiple sclerosis, enrolled in a pregnancy study.

This clone appeared once. The V call is TRBV19, the J call TRBJ2-7; 14 positions match TRBD2. The CDR3 extends over 17 amino acids. Germline V gene sequence: CDR1 LNHDA, CDR2 SQIVND (reference sequence). V lost 5 bases to trimming and J lost 2 bases; unmatched junction nucleotides: 8. CDR3 in amino acids: CASSPGLAGELPYEQYF. The CDR3 DNA sequence: TGTGCCAGTAGTCCGGGACTAGCGGGAGAACTACCCTACGAGCAGTACTTC. The whole variable domain, remainder taken from reference TRBV19 and TRBJ2-7, is DGGITQSPKYLFRKEGQNVTLSCEQNLNHDAMYWYRQDPGQGLRLIYYSQIVNDFQKGDIAEGYSVSREKKESFPLTVTSAQKNPTAFYLCASSPGLAGELPYEQYFGPGTRLTVT.

The V call is TRBV15, the J call TRBJ2-7; 8 nucleotides align to TRBD2. CDR3 length equals 15 residues. Germline V lookup: CDR1 LNHNV, CDR2 YYDKDF (reference sequence). With V trimmed by 4 bases and J by 7 bases, 12 bases remained unmatched. As DNA, the CDR3 is TGTGCCACCAGCATCAGCGGGGGCCTACCGGGGGAGCAGTACTTC. This encodes CATSISGGLPGEQYF.

As DNA, the CDR3 is TGTGCCAGCAGCTTACCTAATGGGACAGGGGACCCCTACAATGAGCAGTTCTTC. Amino acids: CASSLPNGTGDPYNEQFF. The gene calls are TRBV7-9 and TRBJ2-1, with 10 bases fitting TRBD1. The junction had 9 bases not matched to a gene; V was cut back by 2 bases and J by 2 bases. This CDR3 spans 18 amino acids. Per the germline V gene, CDR1 is SEHNR and CDR2 is FQNEAQ (reference sequence).

This clone was detected once. This sequence joins TRBV7-6 and TRBJ2-3, with a weak D call TRBD1 (5 bases). Germline CDR1 SGHVS, CDR2 FNYEAQ. V lost 7 bases and J lost 4, with 12 bases in between. CDR3 size: 13 residues. The CDR3 reads CASTPRDSDTQYF. The CDR3 region has the DNA TGTGCCAGCACCCCCAGGGATTCAGATACGCAGTATTTT.

The chain employs TRBV27 and TRBJ2-7; the D gene is possibly TRBD2 (6 bases). The V end lost 0 bases, the J end lost 2 bases, and 14 bases lay between the germline ends. Germline-derived CDR1 and CDR2 are MNHEY and SMNVEV (reference sequence). The CDR3 contains 16 residues. This CDR3 reads CASSLSGGLDTYEQYF. CDR3 nucleotide sequence: TGTGCCAGCAGTTTATCGGGGGGTTTGGACACCTACGAGCAGTACTTC.

The CDR3 sequence is CASSLAMGLNTEAFF. As DNA, the CDR3 is TGTGCCAGCAGCTTAGCGATGGGGCTGAACACTGAAGCTTTCTTT. The chain couples TRBV7-9 to TRBJ1-1; TRBD1 might be the D (5 bases). The CDR3 spans 15 residues. Germline assignment: CDR1 SEHNR and CDR2 FQNEAQ (reference sequence). V lost 0 bases and J lost 0, with 8 bases in between.

Points on this clone: A read error may account for a junction end that differs from germline. The chain employs TRBV7-7 and TRBJ2-5; 7 bases line up with TRBD1. Germline V gene lookup returns CDR1 SSHAT and CDR2 FNYEAQ (reference sequence). CDR3 length equals 15 residues. CDR3 coding DNA: TGTGCTAGCAGTCTGACAGGGAGCGGAAAAGAGACCCAGTACTTC. Protein: CASSLTGSGKETQYF.

The chain carries TRBV6-5 and TRBJ2-7; 11 positions match TRBD2. Germline V gene sequence: CDR1 MNHEY, CDR2 SVGAGI. The trim removed 0 bases at V and 9 bases at J, leaving 7 bases unmatched. This CDR3 comprises 15 residues. The CDR3 nucleotides are TGTGCCAGCAGTTACTCGTCCCTAGCGGGAGGTGTGCAGTACTTC. Encoded protein: CASSYSSLAGGVQYF.

This chain uses TRBV30 with TRBJ2-1, with 8 positions matching TRBD2. Per the germline V gene, CDR1 is GTSNPN and CDR2 is SVGIG (reference sequence). The CDR3 loop spans 15 amino acids. V trimming: 8 bases; J trimming: 9 bases; junction bases outside the gene matches: 18. The CDR3 here is CAGVVRAGDGGEQFF. The CDR3, as DNA: TGTGCCGGAGTGGTTCGAGCGGGAGATGGCGGTGAGCAGTTCTTC.

The chain has TRBV28 and TRBJ1-2; 7 positions agree with TRBD1. Germline CDR1 and CDR2: MDHEN and SYDVKM. The CDR3 has 15 residues. J gave up 3 bases and V 10 bases, and 14 bases lay outside the gene matches. DNA of the CDR3: TGTGCCACCGCCCCGGGACAGAGGGGAGACTATGGCTACACCTTC. It translates to CATAPGQRGDYGYTF.

This sequence joins TRBV7-3 and TRBJ2-4; D possibly corresponds to TRBD2 (6 bases). Germline CDR1 reads SGHTA; CDR2 reads FQGTGA. The ends were cut back, 5 bases at V and 4 bases at J, with 18 bases in the middle. This CDR3 is built from 16 residues. The CDR3 spells CASSHCDRDWKNIQYF. CDR3 DNA: TGTGCCAGCAGCCATTGTGACCGGGACTGGAAAAACATTCAGTACTTC. Based on the CDR3 plus reference TRBV7-3 and TRBJ2-4, the full variable domain is GAGVSQTPSNKVTEKGKYVELRCDPISGHTALYWYRQSLGQGPEFLIYFQGTGAADDSGLPNDRFFAVRPEGSVSTLKIQRTERGDSAVYLCASSHCDRDWKNIQYFGAGTRLSVL.

The gene calls are TRBV6-6 and TRBJ2-7, with a tentative D call TRBD2 (5 bases). The germline CDR1 and CDR2 sequences are MNHNY and SVGAGI (reference sequence). CDR3 length: 12 amino acids. The ends were cut back, 6 bases at V and 3 bases at J, with 9 bases in the middle. The CDR3, as DNA: TGTGCCAGCAGCCCCGAGGGCTACGAGCAGTACTTC. Its protein product is CASSPEGYEQYF.

V is TRBV7-9 and J is TRBJ2-7; 9 nucleotides align to TRBD2. The germline V gene encodes CDR1 SEHNR and CDR2 FQNEAQ (reference sequence). The CDR3 covers 16 residues. With V trimmed by 5 bases and J by 2 bases, 10 bases remained unmatched. This CDR3 is CASSGTRAGGPYEQYF. The CDR3, as DNA: TGTGCCAGCAGCGGGACTCGAGCGGGAGGCCCCTACGAGCAGTACTTC.

The DNA of the CDR3 is TGTGCCAGCAGCTTGGCAGGGGGCAATCAGCCCCAGCATTTT. Protein sequence: CASSLAGGNQPQHF. The V and J genes are TRBV27 and TRBJ1-5, with D perhaps matching TRBD1 (6 bases). This CDR3 has 14 amino acids. CDR1 MNHEY and CDR2 SMNVEV come from the germline V gene (reference sequence). V lost 6 bases and J lost 2, with 11 bases in between.

The rearrangement links TRBV19 to TRBJ2-7; D is perhaps TRBD1 (6 bases). The V end was cut by 6 bases, the J end by 5 bases, with 11 bases between. CDR3 length: 12 amino acids. CDR1 LNHDA and CDR2 SQIVND come from the germline V gene (reference sequence). The CDR3, as DNA: TGTGCCAGTAGCTTGGGGGCTAACGAGCAGTACTTC. Protein sequence: CASSLGANEQYF.

This clone was seen only once. V usage is TRBV27 and J usage is TRBJ2-5, with 11 bases that match TRBD2. The V gene end was trimmed by 5 bases and the J gene end by 2 bases; junction bases not matched to a gene: 16. This CDR3 has 19 residues. In germline, CDR1 is MNHEY, CDR2 SMNVEV (reference sequence). DNA for the CDR3: TGTGCCAGCAGTCCCGAGACTAGCGGGAATGCTCCGATACAAGAGACCCAGTACTTC. Protein product: CASSPETSGNAPIQETQYF.

This clone qualifies as medium-sized. V is TRBV19 and J is TRBJ2-7; D call uncertain. CDR1 and CDR2 (germline): LNHDA, SQIVND (reference sequence). Trimming stripped 0 bases from V and 4 bases from J, with 7 bases between. This CDR3 is built from 13 residues. CDR3 protein: CASSIDVEYEQYF. The CDR3 DNA reads TGTGCCAGTAGTATAGATGTAGAGTACGAGCAGTACTTC.

This sequence joins TRBV7-8 and TRBJ2-7, with D possibly being TRBD1 (5 bases). In germline, CDR1 is SGHVS, CDR2 FQNEAQ. CDR3 length: 14 amino acids. Trimming stripped 2 bases from V and 1 base from J, with 9 bases between. The CDR3 nucleotides are TGTGCCAGCAGCTTACTGGACACTTCCTACGAGCAGTACTTC. This codes for CASSLLDTSYEQYF.

V is TRBV7-9 and J is TRBJ2-7; 8 bases match TRBD1. Germline CDR1 and CDR2: SEHNR and FQNEAQ (reference sequence). The junction had 6 bases not matched to a gene; V was cut back by 5 bases and J by 0 bases. This CDR3 is 15 amino acids long. This CDR3 reads CASSPRTGSSYEQYF. The CDR3 nucleotides read TGTGCCAGCAGCCCTAGGACAGGGAGCTCCTACGAGCAGTACTTC.

This clone appeared once. The J gene is TRBJ2-1, the V gene TRBV29-1, with 8 bases identical to TRBD1. This CDR3 is 13 amino acids long. Germline CDR1 reads SQVTM; CDR2 reads ANQGSEA. After removal of 7 bases from V and 8 bases from J, the junction contained 10 bases not matched to a gene. CDR3 in amino acids: CSGLGQVEDEQFF. The CDR3 coding sequence is TGCAGCGGATTGGGACAGGTTGAGGATGAGCAGTTCTTC.

CDR3 bases: TGCAGCGTTGATGTCAGTGACTCCTACGAGCAGTACTTC. Its protein is CSVDVSDSYEQYF. The rearrangement uses TRBV29-1 and TRBJ2-7; no clear D gene. Germline V CDR1 and CDR2: SQVTM, ANQGSEA. CDR3 length equals 13 residues. Trimming cost V 3 bases and J 0 bases, with 9 bases left between them.

The chain joins TRBV7-2 to TRBJ2-7; a possible D gene is TRBD1 (5 bases). Trimming removed 3 bases from V and 4 bases from J, with 16 bases in between. The CDR3 has 15 residues. Germline CDR1 SGHTA, CDR2 FQGNSA. CDR3 DNA sequence: TGTGCCAGCAGCTTCCAGGGCCCCACCAGTTACGAGCAGTACTTC. Its translation is CASSFQGPTSYEQYF.

V is TRBV5-1 and J is TRBJ2-3; D is perhaps TRBD2 (5 bases). The germline V gene has CDR1 SGHRS and CDR2 YFSETQ. The V end was cut by 4 bases, the J end by 4 bases, with 10 bases between. This CDR3 spans 13 amino acids. CDR3: CASSGESSDTQYF. The CDR3 coding sequence is TGCGCCAGCAGCGGGGAGTCCTCAGATACGCAGTATTTT.

The chain uses TRBV20-1 and TRBJ2-5; tentative D call: TRBD1 (6 bases). Between the trimmed V and J ends, which lost 5 bases and 5 bases, there was a span of 9 bases. The CDR3 extends over 11 amino acids. Germline V gene sequence: CDR1 DFQATT, CDR2 SNEGSKA (reference sequence). In nucleotides, the CDR3 is TGCAGTGCTGCAACAGGGGAGACCCAGTACTTC. It yields the protein CSAATGETQYF.

J is TRBJ1-2 and V is TRBV2, with 11 bases fitting TRBD1. This CDR3 is 14 amino acids long. Unmatched junction bases numbered 7, after V lost 6 bases and J lost 7 bases. CDR1 and CDR2 from the germline V gene are SNHLY and FYNNEI. This CDR3 is CASRADRGPVGYTF. For the CDR3, the DNA is TGTGCCAGCAGGGCGGACAGGGGGCCCGTTGGCTACACCTTC.

The chain employs TRBV6-5 and TRBJ2-7; the D gene is possibly TRBD1 (6 bases). In germline, CDR1 is MNHEY, CDR2 SVGAGI. The CDR3 is 12 amino acids. The ends were cut back, 2 bases at V and 5 bases at J, with 7 bases in the middle. The CDR3 DNA reads as TGTGCCAGCAGTTACACAGGGAACGAGCAGTACTTC. It specifies CASSYTGNEQYF.

The chain has TRBV7-2 and TRBJ2-7; the match to TRBD2 covers 12 bases. Germline CDR1 and CDR2: SGHTA and FQGNSA. Trimming cost V 7 bases and J 4 bases; bases outside gene matches: 8. The CDR3 is made up of 15 amino acids. The CDR3 protein is CASNQRTSGKYEQYF. Written as DNA, the CDR3 is TGTGCCAGCAACCAAAGGACTAGCGGGAAGTACGAGCAGTACTTC.

V and J are TRBV5-4 and TRBJ2-1; 9 nucleotides align to TRBD2. CDR3 size: 14 residues. Germline V gives CDR1 SGHNT, CDR2 YYREEE (reference sequence). The J segment lost 7 bases and the V segment lost 2 bases, leaving 4 bases of the junction unmatched. In DNA form, the CDR3 reads TGTGCCAGCAGCTTTAGCGGGAGTGGTAATGAGCAGTTCTTC. Translating it yields CASSFSGSGNEQFF.

This chain uses TRBV7-9 with TRBJ2-4; the D gene is possibly TRBD1 (5 bases). Germline CDR1 and CDR2: SEHNR and FQNEAQ (reference sequence). Between the trimmed V and J ends, which lost 5 bases and 7 bases, there was a span of 15 bases. The CDR3 length is 14 residues. CDR3 sequence (DNA): TGTGCCAGCAGCCAGGGCGAGCTTCGTAACATTCAGTACTTC. Translating gives CASSQGELRNIQYF.

The chain carries TRBV7-9 and TRBJ2-7; 7 bases fit TRBD2. The V gene's germline CDR1 is SEHNR and CDR2 FQNEAQ (reference sequence). The CDR3 consists of 15 residues. V lost 5 bases to trimming and J lost 2 bases; unmatched junction nucleotides: 9. This CDR3 reads CASSPAGFSTYEQYF. In nucleotides, the CDR3 is TGTGCCAGCAGCCCAGCGGGATTCTCCACCTACGAGCAGTACTTC.

The chain carries TRBV5-4 and TRBJ1-2; D may be TRBD1 (6 bases). V lost 4 bases to trimming and J lost 5 bases, with 12 bases between them. The CDR3 is 13 residues long. Germline loops: CDR1 SGHNT, CDR2 YYREEE (reference sequence). The DNA of the CDR3 is TGTGCCAGCAGCGAGACAGGAGGATATGGCTACACCTTC. Amino acid sequence: CASSETGGYGYTF.

The CDR3 nucleotides read TGTGCCAGCCTAGGCGGGAGTATCGGGGAGCTGTTTTTT. Translated: CASLGGSIGELFF. V usage is TRBV2 and J usage is TRBJ2-2, with 7 bases lining up with TRBD2. The trim removed 8 bases at V and 7 bases at J, leaving 7 bases unmatched. The CDR3 contains 13 residues. Germline V gives CDR1 SNHLY, CDR2 FYNNEI.